This TCR beta chain was sequenced during a study of vaccination and CD4 T cells after COVID-19. Whole-study context: The study collected post-vaccine samples a median roughly 71 days after dose two, with a range of 14 to 241. Cultures acting as controls obtained a CEFX pool, an HIV-1 Nef pool, or no peptide.

Treatment defined: approximately 10-day PBMC culture with coronavirus spike peptide pools or control peptides (ViraFEST assay). Cells received half-medium changes with fresh IL-2 medium on days 3 and 7. The V gene's germline CDR1 is SGHNT and CDR2 YYREEE (reference sequence). V shed 4 bases and J shed 7 bases, with 12 bases lying between them. The CDR3 totals 14 residues. With regard to this clonotype: As yet, its antigen is unknown.

Sequencing of DNA taken from cultured CD4+ T cells relied on the Oncomine TCR Beta short-read assay. It was from cultured CD4+ T cells that genomic DNA was extracted. Via MiXCR, TCRdb re-called the PCR reads, giving one row per CDR3 protein. The table shows roughly 12,000 distinct CDR3 sequences, with roughly 61% occurring only once. The receptor comes from a human donor who had recovered from COVID-19. V and J are TRBV5-4 and TRBJ1-6, with D hard to call. Sequencing was performed on CD4+ T cells from blood, cultured in vitro, taken before SARS-CoV-2 vaccination. CDR3 residues: CASSQTLQNSPLHF. The CDR3 DNA reads as TGTGCCAGCAGCCAGACCCTGCAGAATTCACCCCTCCACTTT.